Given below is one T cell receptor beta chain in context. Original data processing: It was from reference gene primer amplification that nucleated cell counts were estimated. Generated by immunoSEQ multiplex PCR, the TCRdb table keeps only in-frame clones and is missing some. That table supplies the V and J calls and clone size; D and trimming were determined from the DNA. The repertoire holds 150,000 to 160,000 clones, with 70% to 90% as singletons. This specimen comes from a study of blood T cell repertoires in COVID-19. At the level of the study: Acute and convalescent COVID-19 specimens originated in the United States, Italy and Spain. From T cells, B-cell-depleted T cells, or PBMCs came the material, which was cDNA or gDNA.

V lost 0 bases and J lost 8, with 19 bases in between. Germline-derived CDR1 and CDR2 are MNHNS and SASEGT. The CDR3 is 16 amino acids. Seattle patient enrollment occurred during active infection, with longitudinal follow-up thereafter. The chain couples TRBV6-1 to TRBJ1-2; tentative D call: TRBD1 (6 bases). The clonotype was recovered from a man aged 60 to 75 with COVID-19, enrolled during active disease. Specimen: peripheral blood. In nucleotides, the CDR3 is TGTGCCAGCAGTGAAGCTGGGGGCAGCTTTTTGGGGGGCTACACCTTC. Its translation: CASSEAGGSFLGGYTF.